The 22 T cell receptor beta chains in this list originate from one sample, sequenced in a study of cytomegalovirus exposure and HLA in healthy donors. Both 60 Vbeta primers and 13 Jbeta primers went into the PCR. The assay was immunoSEQ multiplex PCR, and TCRdb's table has in-frame clones only and misses some. The sample includes approximately 190,000 clones, around three quarters of them seen just once. Material for sequencing was PBMCs. These receptors were taken from a woman under 40 in good health and CMV-seropositive.

The rearrangement uses TRBV9 and TRBJ2-3, with 8 bases that match TRBD1. This CDR3 region has 14 residues. CDR1 is SGDLS and CDR2 is YYNGEE in the germline V gene. J lost 6 bases, V lost 5 bases, and 8 bases had no gene match. DNA for the CDR3: TGTGCCAGCAGTCGGACAGGGATAGTGGATACGCAGTATTTT. This gives the protein CASSRTGIVDTQYF.

In its sample, this clone was seen once. The V call is TRBV4-1, the J call TRBJ1-5; D gene ambiguous. The germline V gene encodes CDR1 MGHRA and CDR2 YSYEKL. Trimming took off 0 bases at V and 6 bases at J, with 12 bases between the two ends. CDR3 length: 15 amino acids. The CDR3 nucleotides are TGCGCCAGCAGCCAAGATGGACTCGGTGGTCAGCCCCAGCATTTT. Residues: CASSQDGLGGQPQHF.

The chain uses TRBV9 and TRBJ2-3, with 10 bases that match TRBD1. V dropped 3 bases and J dropped 5; count of bases not matched to a gene: 6. Germline V gives CDR1 SGDLS, CDR2 YYNGEE. The CDR3 contains 15 residues. CDR3 in amino acids: CASSATGGDGDTQYF. The CDR3 nucleotides read TGTGCCAGCAGCGCGACAGGGGGCGACGGAGATACGCAGTATTTT.

V usage is TRBV27 and J usage is TRBJ2-7, with 9 bases that match TRBD2. Germline V gene data show CDR1 as MNHEY and CDR2 as SMNVEV (reference sequence). V shed 6 bases, J shed 0 bases, and the junction held 3 bases outside the gene matches. CDR3 length: 14 amino acids. The CDR3: CASRTTSGSYEQYF. CDR3 sequence (DNA): TGTGCCAGCAGAACGACTAGCGGCTCCTACGAGCAGTACTTC.

The chain recombines TRBV11-2 with TRBJ2-2; 7 bases map to TRBD1. This CDR3 is 15 amino acids long. The J segment lost 3 bases and the V segment lost 5 bases, leaving 6 bases of the junction unmatched. Looked up from germline, CDR1 is SGHAT and CDR2 is FQNNGV. The CDR3 is CASSDGTVDTGELFF. CDR3 DNA sequence: TGTGCCAGCAGCGATGGGACAGTCGACACCGGGGAGCTGTTTTTT.

V and J are TRBV27 and TRBJ2-2; D may be TRBD2 (6 bases). The V and J ends lost 3 bases and 1 base respectively, with 12 bases between them. The CDR3 is made up of 16 amino acids. The germline gives CDR1 MNHEY, CDR2 SMNVEV (reference sequence). The CDR3 nucleotides are TGTGCCAGCAGTTTCTTTGCGGAGGGGAACACCGGGGAGCTGTTTTTT. It specifies CASSFFAEGNTGELFF.

The chain carries TRBV6-6 and TRBJ2-1, with TRBD2 matching 10 bases. J was trimmed by 3 bases and V by 4 bases; bases with no gene match: 3. Germline loops: CDR1 MNHNY, CDR2 SVGAGI (reference sequence). This CDR3 region has 15 residues. The CDR3 coding sequence is TGTGCCAGCAGTTCTAGCGGGGGTTTCTACAATGAGCAGTTCTTC. Protein product: CASSSSGGFYNEQFF.

This sequence joins TRBV6-6 and TRBJ2-2; the D is unclear. This CDR3 spans 13 amino acids. V was trimmed by 4 bases and J by 2 bases, leaving 5 bases between them. Per germline, CDR1 MNHNY and CDR2 SVGAGI (reference sequence). Here the CDR3 reads CASSSTNTGELFF. The CDR3 DNA sequence: TGTGCCAGCAGTTCCACTAACACCGGGGAGCTGTTTTTT.

V gene TRBV7-9 combines with J gene TRBJ2-3, with D tentatively TRBD2 (5 bases). Between the trimmed V and J ends, which lost 5 bases and 4 bases, there was a span of 13 bases. CDR1 is SEHNR, CDR2 FQNEAQ, per germline (reference sequence). The CDR3 sequence is 14 residues long. The CDR3 region is CASSPREVPDTQYF. CDR3 coding DNA: TGTGCCAGCAGCCCGAGGGAAGTACCAGATACGCAGTATTTT.

V and J are TRBV5-1 and TRBJ2-5; 7 bases align to TRBD2. The end of the DNA aligns better with TRBJ2-7, so the J call may be wrong. From germline, CDR1 is SGHRS and CDR2 YFSETQ. The CDR3 spans 15 residues. This CDR3 reads CASSLALGGVYEQYF. The CDR3, as DNA: TGCGCCAGCAGCTTGGCCCTGGGAGGGGTCTACGAGCAGTACTTC.

This sequence joins TRBV5-4 and TRBJ2-3; possibly TRBD2 for D (6 bases). Trimming stripped 2 bases from V and 6 bases from J, with 16 bases between. Germline V gene data show CDR1 as SGHNT and CDR2 as YYREEE (reference sequence). The CDR3 runs 15 residues. The CDR3 sequence: CASSFTGRTVDTQYF. For the CDR3, the DNA is TGTGCCAGCAGCTTTACCGGGAGAACGGTGGATACGCAGTATTTT.

This clone was detected only once. This chain uses TRBV27 with TRBJ1-5; maybe TRBD1 (6 bases). The germline V gene encodes CDR1 MNHEY and CDR2 SMNVEV (reference sequence). Trimming took off 2 bases at V and 3 bases at J, with 11 bases between the two ends. This CDR3 contains 15 residues. CDR3 nucleotides: TGTGCCAGCAGTTTAAACTCAGGGGTCAATCAGCCCCAGCATTTT. This encodes CASSLNSGVNQPQHF.

The chain is built from TRBV19 and TRBJ1-4, with 8 nucleotides matching TRBD1. This CDR3 is 14 amino acids long. CDR1 LNHDA and CDR2 SQIVND come from the germline V gene (reference sequence). Trimming cost V 3 bases and J 13 bases; bases outside gene matches: 10. Here the CDR3 DNA reads TGTGCCAGTAGTATTGGACAGGGCCTCCCAGGACTGTTTTTT. Translating it yields CASSIGQGLPGLFF. Drawing the rest from reference TRBV19 and TRBJ1-4, the complete variable domain is DGGITQSPKYLFRKEGQNVTLSCEQNLNHDAMYWYRQDPGQGLRLIYYSQIVNDFQKGDIAEGYSVSREKKESFPLTVTSAQKNPTAFYLCASSIGQGLPGLFFGSGTQLSVL.

The genes are TRBV11-3 and TRBJ2-1; D might be TRBD1 (6 bases). Germline V gene data show CDR1 as SGHNT and CDR2 as YENEEA. Deletions cut 8 bases from V and 7 bases from J, with 15 bases between. This CDR3 has 13 amino acids. CDR3 DNA: TGTGCCAGCCGGGGAACAGGGAATAATGAGCAGTTCTTC. Amino acid sequence: CASRGTGNNEQFF.

This clone was seen only once. V gene TRBV6-1 combines with J gene TRBJ1-1; the D is unclear. In germline, CDR1 is MNHNS, CDR2 SASEGT. The CDR3 contains 13 residues. V was trimmed by 6 bases and J by 1 base, leaving 9 bases between them. The CDR3 DNA reads TGTGCCAGCAGACACCAGGAGAACACTGAAGCTTTCTTT. Residues: CASRHQENTEAFF.

This clone came up once. The chain couples TRBV2 to TRBJ1-6; D gene uncertain. V lost 2 bases to trimming and J lost 6 bases, with 11 bases between them. Germline V gene sequence: CDR1 SNHLY, CDR2 FYNNEI. CDR3 size: 15 residues. In nucleotides, the CDR3 is TGTGCCAGCAGTGAAAGACCGCTAGGTAATTCACCCCTCCACTTT. It yields the protein CASSERPLGNSPLHF.

The chain joins TRBV4-1 to TRBJ2-7; 9 nucleotides line up with TRBD1. Germline lookup yields CDR1 MGHRA and CDR2 YSYEKL. Trimming cost V 3 bases and J 1 base; bases outside gene matches: 4. The CDR3 totals 15 residues. CDR3 in amino acids: CASSQIQGASYEQYF. In DNA, the CDR3 is TGCGCCAGCAGCCAGATACAGGGGGCTTCCTACGAGCAGTACTTC.

V usage is TRBV7-6 and J usage is TRBJ1-5, with D maybe TRBD1 (6 bases). Germline V CDR1 and CDR2: SGHVS, FNYEAQ. V lost 1 base and J 2 bases, leaving 18 bases between the germline ends. The CDR3 runs to 18 residues. The CDR3 nucleotides are TGTGCCAGCAGCTTAGGCAGGGGCACGGTTACCGGCAATCAGCCCCAGCATTTT. Its protein is CASSLGRGTVTGNQPQHF.

The V gene is TRBV6-5, the J gene TRBJ2-5, with TRBD1 matching 9 bases. The CDR3 is 16 amino acids. With 4 bases clipped from V and 5 bases from J, the junction kept 11 bases outside the gene matches. Germline V CDR1 and CDR2: MNHEY, SVGAGI. The DNA for the CDR3 is TGTGCCAGCAGTTTCGGGACAGGGAGAAGTGGGGAGACCCAGTACTTC. It translates to CASSFGTGRSGETQYF.

This rearrangement joins TRBV7-9 to TRBJ2-7; the D gene is possibly TRBD1 (5 bases). In germline, CDR1 is SEHNR, CDR2 FQNEAQ (reference sequence). V shed 7 bases and J shed 3 bases, with 16 bases lying between them. The CDR3 length is 14 residues. In DNA form, the CDR3 reads TGTGCCAGCAACACTGGTGGGGCTGGCTACGAGCAGTACTTC. Translating gives CASNTGGAGYEQYF.

The table lists this clone with a count of one. The chain uses TRBV5-4 and TRBJ1-2, with a possible D match to TRBD1 (6 bases). This CDR3 region has 12 residues. V was cut by 3 bases and J by 12 bases, with 15 bases left in between. Germline V gives CDR1 SGHNT, CDR2 YYREEE (reference sequence). The CDR3 spells CASSWGGGYNTF. In DNA form, the CDR3 reads TGTGCCAGCAGCTGGGGGGGCGGCTATAACACCTTC.

This rearrangement joins TRBV29-1 to TRBJ2-5; tentative D call: TRBD2 (6 bases). This CDR3 contains 11 residues. Germline CDR1 and CDR2: SQVTM and ANQGSEA. Trimming shortened V by 6 bases and J by 9 bases, and 14 bases separated the two germline ends. The CDR3 here is CSVGSWEAQYF. CDR3 in DNA: TGCAGCGTCGGCAGTTGGGAGGCCCAGTACTTC.